This T cell receptor beta chain was observed in a study of graft-versus-host responses after intestinal transplantation. Study-wide results and limits: Detected in recipient marrow were GvH clones, some of which were first observed in ileum or blood. Clonal ratios of graft-versus-host to host-versus-graft in allografts were high for patients exhibiting graft-donor T cell macrochimerism.

Generated by immunoSEQ multiplex PCR, the TCRdb table keeps only in-frame clones and is missing some. The table shows about 19,000 clones, with roughly a third occurring only once. Trimming stripped 0 bases from V and 5 bases from J, with 16 bases between. This CDR3 spans 16 amino acids. CDR1 and CDR2 from the germline V gene are MGHRA and YSYEKL. Responders that carried the CFSE label, some 200,000 of them, were plated with some 200,000 irradiated, violet-dye-labeled stimulator cells. Post-reaction, proliferating CD3+CD4+ and CD3+CD8+ responders (CFSE-low) were sorted. The specimen was alloreactive CD4+ T cells from a mixed lymphocyte reaction culture, collected before transplantation. The sample's subset: CFSE-low proliferating T cells sorted from approximately 6-day pre-transplant mixed lymphocyte reaction (GvH or HvG direction). This sequence joins TRBV4-1 and TRBJ2-5; D possibly matches TRBD1 or TRBD2 (6 bases each). The TCR was taken from a human patient who was an organ donor for intestinal transplantation. The DNA of the CDR3 is TGCGCCAGCAGCCAAGATTCGGGGGCGTGGGGGGAGACCCAGTACTTC. Its translation is CASSQDSGAWGETQYF.